The 18 T cell receptor beta chains presented below share a single source sample, sequenced in a study of shared clonotypes between healthy human individuals. Here immunoSEQ multiplex PCR was the method, and the copy in TCRdb shows in-frame clones only, minus some. The repertoire holds approximately 500,000 clones, with 90% to 97% as singletons. The sequenced material came from naive CD4+ T cells sorted from blood. Subset in this sample: CD45RA+ positively selected. These receptors were collected from a woman in her thirties in good health.

The chain uses TRBV7-9 and TRBJ2-1, with 9 bases aligning to TRBD2. V lost 6 bases and J lost 0; bases outside the gene matches: 9. Germline values: CDR1 SEHNR, CDR2 FQNEAQ (reference sequence). The CDR3 covers 17 residues. Here the CDR3 reads CASRGLAGDVSYNEQFF. The CDR3 DNA is TGTGCCAGCAGAGGGTTAGCGGGGGATGTCTCCTACAATGAGCAGTTCTTC.

This chain links TRBV5-4 with TRBJ1-1, with D perhaps TRBD1 (5 bases). The CDR3 is 14 amino acids. V lost 3 bases, J lost 0 bases, and 9 bases lay in between. CDR1 SGHNT and CDR2 YYREEE come from the germline V gene (reference sequence). In nucleotides, the CDR3 is TGTGCCAGCAGCTCGGGACTCATGAACACTGAAGCTTTCTTT. It yields the protein CASSSGLMNTEAFF.

About this clone: The same CDR3 also results from other DNA sequences found in this sample. V is TRBV28 and J is TRBJ1-1, with unresolved D. Germline CDR1 MDHEN, CDR2 SYDVKM. V shed 3 bases and J shed 5 bases, with 7 bases lying between them. The CDR3 runs to 12 residues. The CDR3 DNA reads as TGTGCCAGCAGTTTGTCGAGGACTGAAGCTTTCTTT. It encodes CASSLSRTEAFF.

The rearrangement links TRBV2 to TRBJ2-7; D possibly uses TRBD1 or TRBD2 (5 bases each). Germline values: CDR1 SNHLY, CDR2 FYNNEI. V was shortened by 4 bases and J by 11 bases, with 15 bases between the two germline ends. The CDR3 covers 12 residues. CDR3: CASSASGPRKYF. CDR3 nucleotide sequence: TGTGCCAGCAGTGCCTCGGGGCCCCGGAAGTACTTC.

The chain employs TRBV6-6 and TRBJ1-5, with D hard to call. V lost 5 bases and J lost 0, with 14 bases in between. Germline V gives CDR1 MNHNY, CDR2 SVGAGI (reference sequence). This CDR3 spans 16 amino acids. The CDR3 region has the DNA TGTGCCAGCAGTCGGGAAGGAGGGTATAGCAATCAGCCCCAGCATTTT. It yields the protein CASSREGGYSNQPQHF.

The chain links TRBV6-5 to TRBJ1-2, with D tentatively TRBD1 (5 bases). Trimming cost V 6 bases and J 1 base, with 12 bases left between them. The CDR3 spans 14 residues. The germline gives CDR1 MNHEY, CDR2 SVGAGI. The CDR3 is CASRPPGRNYGYTF. The CDR3 DNA is TGTGCCAGCAGGCCGCCGGGGCGTAACTATGGCTACACCTTC.

This clone was seen once. V gene TRBV28 combines with J gene TRBJ1-5; TRBD1 matches at 8 bases. This CDR3 spans 14 amino acids. The V gene end was trimmed by 8 bases and the J gene end by 9 bases; junction bases not matched to a gene: 12. The V gene's germline CDR1 is MDHEN and CDR2 SYDVKM. The CDR3: CASGSGQGIRPQHF. CDR3 DNA sequence: TGTGCCAGCGGGTCCGGACAGGGTATCAGGCCCCAGCATTTT. The full variable domain, its missing parts supplied by reference TRBV28 and TRBJ1-5, is DVKVTQSSRYLVKRTGEKVFLECVQDMDHENMFWYRQDPGLGLRLIYFSYDVKMKEKGDIPEGYSVSREKKERFSLILESASTNQTSMYLCASGSGQGIRPQHFGDGTRLSIL.

The chain is built from TRBV28 and TRBJ1-2, with 8 nucleotides matching TRBD1. This CDR3 is 13 amino acids long. Per germline, CDR1 MDHEN and CDR2 SYDVKM. Unmatched junction bases numbered 7, after V lost 8 bases and J lost 5 bases. CDR3: CASDRGRGYGYTF. In DNA form, the CDR3 reads TGTGCCAGCGACAGGGGACGAGGGTATGGCTACACCTTC.

The chain recombines TRBV19 with TRBJ1-5; 9 positions agree with TRBD1. CDR1 and CDR2 (germline): LNHDA, SQIVND (reference sequence). The CDR3 is 19 residues long. Trimming took 5 bases from V and 0 from J; bases not matched to a gene: 14. The CDR3 coding sequence is TGTGCCAGTAGTCTATCGGGACAGGGTCCCCCATATAGCAATCAGCCCCAGCATTTT. Protein sequence: CASSLSGQGPPYSNQPQHF. The entire variable domain, with the rest obtained from reference TRBV19 and TRBJ1-5, is as follows: DGGITQSPKYLFRKEGQNVTLSCEQNLNHDAMYWYRQDPGQGLRLIYYSQIVNDFQKGDIAEGYSVSREKKESFPLTVTSAQKNPTAFYLCASSLSGQGPPYSNQPQHFGDGTRLSIL.

V usage is TRBV18 and J usage is TRBJ2-1; 7 positions agree with TRBD1. V shed 3 bases, J shed 5 bases, and the junction held 4 bases outside the gene matches. The germline gives CDR1 KGHSH, CDR2 LQKENI. CDR3 size: 14 residues. CDR3 protein: CASSPGTADNEQFF. CDR3 nucleotide sequence: TGTGCCAGCTCACCGGGGACAGCCGACAATGAGCAGTTCTTC.

The rearrangement uses TRBV27 and TRBJ2-5; 9 bases map to TRBD1. The J call may be faulty, since TRBJ2-7 better matches the DNA end. This CDR3 has 14 residues. Germline V gene lookup returns CDR1 MNHEY and CDR2 SMNVEV (reference sequence). CDR3 bases: TGTGCCAGCAGTTCACAGGGGGCGCAGTACGAGCAGTACTTC. The encoded protein is CASSSQGAQYEQYF.

About this clone itself: Other DNA variants within this sample encode the same CDR3. The chain has TRBV28 and TRBJ1-1, with D perhaps matching TRBD1 (6 bases). Deletions cut 4 bases from V and 1 base from J, with 13 bases between. The CDR3 contains 15 residues. Germline CDR1 is MDHEN and CDR2 is SYDVKM. The CDR3 region is CASSSPGQPNTEAFF. DNA of the CDR3: TGTGCCAGCAGTTCCCCGGGACAACCGAACACTGAAGCTTTCTTT.

The chain carries TRBV27 and TRBJ2-1, with no clear D. In germline, CDR1 is MNHEY, CDR2 SMNVEV (reference sequence). V shed 1 base and J shed 2 bases, with 15 bases lying between them. The CDR3 sequence is 17 residues long. CDR3: CASSLFGVSTTYNEQFF. The DNA of the CDR3 is TGTGCCAGCAGTTTATTCGGCGTCTCCACAACCTACAATGAGCAGTTCTTC.

The chain links TRBV28 to TRBJ2-3, with 7 positions matching TRBD2. Germline lookup yields CDR1 MDHEN and CDR2 SYDVKM. The length of the CDR3 is 16 residues. J gave up 0 bases and V 1 base, and 4 bases lay outside the gene matches. CDR3 sequence (DNA): TGTGCCAGCAGTTTATCCCCTAGCGGAAGCACAGATACGCAGTATTTT. This encodes CASSLSPSGSTDTQYF. Variable domain in full (rest from reference TRBV28 and TRBJ2-3): DVKVTQSSRYLVKRTGEKVFLECVQDMDHENMFWYRQDPGLGLRLIYFSYDVKMKEKGDIPEGYSVSREKKERFSLILESASTNQTSMYLCASSLSPSGSTDTQYFGPGTRLTVL.

The chain is built from TRBV27 and TRBJ2-7, with TRBD1 matching over 7 bases. The CDR3 covers 12 residues. Germline lookup yields CDR1 MNHEY and CDR2 SMNVEV (reference sequence). With 6 bases clipped from V and 6 bases from J, the junction kept 5 bases outside the gene matches. The CDR3 nucleotides are TGTGCCAGCAGGACAGGGTCGCGCGAGCAGTACTTC. It is translated as CASRTGSREQYF.

Turning to this clone: At the DNA level, this CDR3 is encoded by other sequences in the same sample as well. J is TRBJ1-4 and V is TRBV6-6, with D hard to call. This CDR3 contains 12 residues. Germline V gene lookup returns CDR1 MNHNY and CDR2 SVGAGI (reference sequence). Trimming cost V 0 bases and J 8 bases, with 4 bases left between them. The CDR3 region is CASSYSSEKLFF. CDR3 sequence (DNA): TGTGCCAGCAGTTACTCTTCCGAAAAACTGTTTTTT.

This chain links TRBV2 with TRBJ2-7; maybe TRBD1 (5 bases). The germline gives CDR1 SNHLY, CDR2 FYNNEI. The CDR3 contains 12 residues. V was shortened by 7 bases and J by 0 bases, with 7 bases between the two germline ends. CDR3 bases: TGTGCCAGCATGGACACCTCCTACGAGCAGTACTTC. This codes for CASMDTSYEQYF. Together with reference TRBV2 and TRBJ2-7, the CDR3 gives the full variable domain: EPEVTQTPSHQVTQMGQEVILRCVPISNHLYFYWYRQILGQKVEFLVSFYNNEISEKSEIFDDQFSVERPDGSNFTLKIRSTKLEDSAMYFCASMDTSYEQYFGPGTRLTVT.

This clone has only one observation. The rearrangement uses TRBV27 and TRBJ2-1; 7 positions agree with TRBD1. V dropped 5 bases and J dropped 6; count of bases not matched to a gene: 10. Germline V lookup: CDR1 MNHEY, CDR2 SMNVEV (reference sequence). The CDR3 is made up of 15 amino acids. For the CDR3, the DNA is TGTGCCAGCAGTGTGCCCATGGGACAGATCAATGAGCAGTTCTTC. It yields the protein CASSVPMGQINEQFF.